This T cell receptor beta chain came from a study of circulating CD8 cells and anti-PD-1 response in melanoma. General study findings and limits: Under 8% of TRB clonotypes were shared between subsets at M1. Most experiments lacked replicates.

Sorting of live CD3+CD8+TCRalphabeta+ cells by PD-1 and/or TIGIT gave four subsets. This clonotype is large (0.1 to 1%) by share. Its antigen is currently unknown. After removal of 7 bases from V and 3 bases from J, the junction contained 7 bases not matched to a gene. Germline-derived CDR1 and CDR2 are LNHDA and SQIVND (reference sequence). The CDR3 spans 15 residues. TCR libraries were prepared from around 15 ng of total RNA with the QIAseq Immune Repertoire TCR panel. TCRdb passed the reads through MiXCR, listing each CDR3 protein once. The data hold about 690 distinct CDR3 sequences, with around 13% observed a single time.

The chain combines TRBV19 with TRBJ2-1; TRBD1 matches at 9 bases. The TCR was taken from a human donor with melanoma. Sequenced material: CD8+ T cells from PBMCs, taken at baseline or after one month of anti-PD-1 therapy (not recorded which). The CDR3 DNA follows: TGTGCCAGTAATCTGGGACAGGGATTCTACAATGAGCAGTTCTTC. It translates to CASNLGQGFYNEQFF. Full variable domain (rest looked up from reference TRBV19 and TRBJ2-1): DGGITQSPKYLFRKEGQNVTLSCEQNLNHDAMYWYRQDPGQGLRLIYYSQIVNDFQKGDIAEGYSVSREKKESFPLTVTSAQKNPTAFYLCASNLGQGFYNEQFFGPGTRLTVL.